The 20 T cell receptor beta chains reported below all come from one sample, sequenced in a study of blood T cells in healthy people across ages. A second about 6 to 12 cycle PCR used barcoded and J-beta primers. Each CDR3 protein gets one entry after TCRdb re-called the 5' RACE reads with MiXCR. The table includes 1.5 million to 2 million distinct CDR3 sequences, roughly two fifths detected once. The sample was blood. These receptors were obtained from a human donor in good health.

The chain employs TRBV7-2 and TRBJ1-2; D unclear. Trimming removed 4 bases at V and 5 bases at J, with 8 bases between. Germline V gene lookup returns CDR1 SGHTA and CDR2 FQGNSA. The CDR3 covers 12 residues. The CDR3 spells CASSSQPYGYTF. For the CDR3, the DNA is TGTGCCAGCAGCTCCCAGCCTTATGGCTACACCTTC.

The V gene is TRBV6-6, the J gene TRBJ2-1; tentative D call: TRBD2 (5 bases). CDR3 length: 12 residues. V was pared by 5 bases and J by 10 bases, with 12 bases between. CDR1 and CDR2 (germline): MNHNY, SVGAGI (reference sequence). The CDR3 bases are TGTGCCAGCAGTCAGCTAGCCAGGGAGCAGTTCTTC. Encoded protein: CASSQLAREQFF.

The chain recombines TRBV4-1 with TRBJ1-2; 7 bases align to TRBD1. V lost 1 base, J lost 3 bases, and 8 bases stayed unmatched. The CDR3 totals 16 residues. Germline CDR1 reads MGHRA; CDR2 reads YSYEKL. CDR3 amino acids: CASSQVGGKLDYGYTF. The DNA for the CDR3 is TGCGCCAGCAGCCAAGTAGGGGGCAAGTTGGACTATGGCTACACCTTC.

The chain couples TRBV7-9 to TRBJ1-1; D is ambiguous. The CDR3 runs 16 residues. The V end was cut by 5 bases, the J end by 2 bases, with 18 bases between. Germline CDR1 SEHNR, CDR2 FQNEAQ (reference sequence). CDR3 sequence (DNA): TGTGCCAGCAGCCCCCCCGGGGTGGAGGGAAACACTGAAGCTTTCTTT. This codes for CASSPPGVEGNTEAFF.

The DNA of the CDR3 is TGTGCCAGCAGTTACGCCCCAAATAGAGACAGGGGTCCTCGGGGGAATGGCTACACCTTC. It yields the protein CASSYAPNRDRGPRGNGYTF. V gene TRBV6-5 combines with J gene TRBJ1-2, with 8 bases matching TRBD1. Looked up from germline, CDR1 is MNHEY and CDR2 is SVGAGI. Unmatched junction bases numbered 23, after V lost 2 bases and J lost 6 bases. CDR3 length: 20 amino acids.

The rearrangement links TRBV6-2 or TRBV6-3 to TRBJ2-1; D is possibly TRBD1 or TRBD2 (5 bases each). Trimming removed 3 bases from V and 4 bases from J, with 13 bases in between. CDR3 size: 15 residues. Germline V CDR1 and CDR2: MNHEY, SVGEGT. The CDR3 loop reads CASSYSQGGYNEQFF. The CDR3 nucleotides are TGTGCCAGCAGTTATAGCCAGGGCGGGTACAATGAGCAGTTCTTC.

A remark on this clonotype: A much more abundant neighbour one base away suggests this may be a read error. The V and J genes are TRBV12-3 or TRBV12-4 and TRBJ2-3; D is unresolved. The CDR3 runs to 16 residues. In DNA, the CDR3 is TGTGCCAGCACCCTTGTATGGGTTTTGAGCACAGATGCGCAGTATTTT. Protein product: CASTLVWVLSTDAQYF.

V and J are TRBV7-2 and TRBJ2-1; D is unresolved. The CDR3 loop spans 15 amino acids. The germline gives CDR1 SGHTA, CDR2 FQGNSA. V was shortened by 1 base and J by 2 bases, with 9 bases between the two germline ends. The CDR3 bases are TGTGCCAGCAGCTTAGGAGCGACGACCTACAATGAGCAGTTCTTC. It is translated as CASSLGATTYNEQFF.

For this clonotype: A junction end diverges from the germline sequence, so it may reflect a read error. The gene calls are TRBV28 and TRBJ2-5, with D tentatively TRBD1 (6 bases). CDR3 length equals 16 residues. Germline V lookup: CDR1 MDHEN, CDR2 SYDVKM. The CDR3 DNA is TGTGCCAGCAGTCGCGGTGGGGGCCGCTCCCAAGAGACCCGGTACTTC. Translated, it gives CASSRGGGRSQETRYF.

This clonotype was found a few times. The V call is TRBV4-3, the J call TRBJ2-7, with D uncertain. Germline CDR1 reads LGHNA; CDR2 reads YSLEER. V shed 1 base and J shed 5 bases, with 15 bases lying between them. This CDR3 has 15 amino acids. The CDR3: CASSQGTAMIHEQYF. In nucleotides, the CDR3 is TGCGCCAGCAGCCAAGGGACCGCAATGATCCACGAGCAGTACTTC.

This clonotype was found a few times. V and J are TRBV2 and TRBJ1-2, with a weak D call TRBD1 (6 bases). This CDR3 contains 14 residues. CDR1 is SNHLY and CDR2 is FYNNEI in the germline V gene. Trimming pared 4 bases from V and 10 bases from J, leaving 19 bases between. This CDR3 is CASSAQGPIGPYTF. The CDR3 nucleotides read TGTGCCAGCAGTGCCCAGGGGCCTATTGGTCCCTACACCTTC.

The J gene is TRBJ2-3, the V gene TRBV6-5; D call uncertain. Per germline, CDR1 MNHEY and CDR2 SVGAGI. The CDR3 has 17 amino acids. V was clipped by 0 bases and J by 0 bases, with 13 bases between them. The CDR3 sequence: CASSYSKYGPSTDTQYF. The DNA for the CDR3 is TGTGCCAGCAGTTACTCTAAGTACGGACCTAGCACAGATACGCAGTATTTT.

This clonotype was seen a handful of times. This chain uses TRBV2 with TRBJ1-4; no firm D call. Per germline, CDR1 SNHLY and CDR2 FYNNEI. Trimming took 4 bases from V and 0 from J, leaving 9 bases between them. CDR3 length equals 15 residues. The CDR3, as DNA: TGTGCCAGCAGTGCCCAGAAGACAACTAATGAAAAACTGTTTTTT. Protein sequence: CASSAQKTTNEKLFF.

The V and J genes are TRBV20-1 and TRBJ1-1; 8 nucleotides align to TRBD1. This CDR3 is built from 13 residues. Germline V gene sequence: CDR1 DFQATT, CDR2 SNEGSKA (reference sequence). With V trimmed by 7 bases and J by 0 bases, 4 bases remained unmatched. CDR3 residues: CSVLGQVNTEAFF. Here the CDR3 DNA reads TGCAGTGTCTTGGGACAGGTGAACACTGAAGCTTTCTTT.

This chain joins TRBV4-1 and TRBJ2-3; D ambiguous. V was clipped by 8 bases and J by 0 bases, with 15 bases between them. CDR1 MGHRA and CDR2 YSYEKL come from the germline V gene. The CDR3 runs 15 residues. The CDR3 reads CASRPGPASTDTQYF. Here the CDR3 DNA reads TGCGCCAGCCGGCCCGGACCGGCTAGCACAGATACGCAGTATTTT.

The rearrangement uses TRBV11-2 and TRBJ2-7; D possibly corresponds to TRBD1 (6 bases). The CDR3 runs 13 residues. With 5 bases removed from V and 3 bases from J, the gap between germline ends came to 11 bases. Germline V gene lookup returns CDR1 SGHAT and CDR2 FQNNGV. CDR3 loop: CASSRSQGYEQYF. The DNA of the CDR3 is TGTGCCAGCAGCAGGTCACAGGGCTACGAGCAGTACTTC.

V usage is TRBV6-6 and J usage is TRBJ1-5; no clear D. The CDR3 sequence is 15 residues long. Trimming removed 7 bases at V and 0 bases at J, with 13 bases between. The germline gives CDR1 MNHNY, CDR2 SVGAGI (reference sequence). Written as DNA, the CDR3 is TGTGCCAGCACCACCGGGCGAGATAGCAATCAGCCCCAGCATTTT. Translation: CASTTGRDSNQPQHF.

V usage is TRBV6-6 and J usage is TRBJ1-2; D is unclear. Deletions cut 7 bases from V and 6 bases from J, with 15 bases between. The CDR3 sequence is 13 residues long. Germline CDR1 and CDR2: MNHNY and SVGAGI (reference sequence). The CDR3 here is CASTTGRSNGYTF. CDR3 bases: TGTGCCAGCACCACGGGGAGGTCTAATGGCTACACCTTC.

This clonotype came up a few times. The V and J genes are TRBV12-3 or TRBV12-4 and TRBJ1-2, with D perhaps matching TRBD1 (6 bases). With 2 bases removed from V and 6 bases from J, the gap between germline ends came to 13 bases. The CDR3 length is 14 residues. The CDR3 sequence is CASSLRGAVDGYTF. The CDR3 DNA reads as TGTGCCAGCAGTTTAAGGGGGGCGGTTGATGGCTACACCTTC.

Comment on this clonotype: Being one base from a much bigger clone, this may be a read error. The V and J genes are TRBV6-2 or TRBV6-3 and TRBJ2-4, with a tentative D call TRBD1 (6 bases). Germline lookup yields CDR1 MNHEY and CDR2 SVGEGT. The CDR3 extends over 15 amino acids. V gave up 6 bases and J gave up 8 bases, with 20 bases separating them. The CDR3 DNA reads TGTGCCAGCAGCAATACAGGGATTAGTAGGGACATTCAGTACTTC. It translates to CASSNTGISRDIQYF.